This T cell receptor beta chain was identified during a study of T-cell memory formation after mild COVID-19. Germline CDR1 and CDR2: MNHNS and SASEGT. V was cut by 1 base and J by 5 bases, with 11 bases left in between. The CDR3 covers 14 residues. This clonotype was seen a handful of times. The target antigen is unknown. Study-wide findings and caveats: Later expanders leaned toward CD4+, whereas clones contracting from day 15 to 85 were balanced CD4/CD8.

One entry per CDR3 protein results from TCRdb running MiXCR on the 5' RACE reads. The top ten clones hold around 12% of a sample with roughly 560,000 distinct CDR3 sequences, 20% of them seen once. The gene calls are TRBV6-1 and TRBJ2-5, with D maybe TRBD1 (6 bases). Sequenced: PBMCs or a T cell subset sorted from them (not recorded which). The clonotype was recovered from an adult woman who had mild COVID-19 (a few samples of this study predate the infection). Cell type and time point are not known. The CDR3 here is CASSEDRVLETQYF. CDR3 coding DNA: TGTGCCAGCAGTGAAGACAGGGTGTTGGAGACCCAGTACTTC.